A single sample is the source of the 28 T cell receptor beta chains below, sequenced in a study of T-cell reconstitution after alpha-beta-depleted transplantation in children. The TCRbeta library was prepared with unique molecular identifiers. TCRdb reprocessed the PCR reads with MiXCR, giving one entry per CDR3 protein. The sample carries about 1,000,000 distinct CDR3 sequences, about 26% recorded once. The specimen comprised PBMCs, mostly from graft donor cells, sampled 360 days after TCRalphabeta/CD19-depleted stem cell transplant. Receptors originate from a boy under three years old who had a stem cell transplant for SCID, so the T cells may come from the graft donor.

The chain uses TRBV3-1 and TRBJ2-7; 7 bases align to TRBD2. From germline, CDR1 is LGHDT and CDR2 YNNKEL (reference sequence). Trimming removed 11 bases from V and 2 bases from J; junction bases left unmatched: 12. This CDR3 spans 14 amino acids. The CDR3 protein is CASTKRGGAYEQYF. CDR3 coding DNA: TGTGCCTCCACCAAGCGGGGAGGGGCCTACGAGCAGTACTTC.

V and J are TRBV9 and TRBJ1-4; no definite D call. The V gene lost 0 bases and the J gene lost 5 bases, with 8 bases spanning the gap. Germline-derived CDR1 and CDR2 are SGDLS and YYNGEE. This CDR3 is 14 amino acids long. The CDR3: CASSVVVGNEKLFF. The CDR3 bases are TGTGCCAGCAGCGTAGTCGTAGGAAATGAAAAACTGTTTTTT.

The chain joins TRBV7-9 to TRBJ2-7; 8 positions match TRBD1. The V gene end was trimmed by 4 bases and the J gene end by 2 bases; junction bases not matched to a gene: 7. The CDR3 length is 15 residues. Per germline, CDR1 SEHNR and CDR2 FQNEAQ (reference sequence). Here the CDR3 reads CASSSGTGIAYEQYF. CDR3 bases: TGTGCCAGCAGCTCCGGGACAGGTATTGCCTACGAGCAGTACTTC.

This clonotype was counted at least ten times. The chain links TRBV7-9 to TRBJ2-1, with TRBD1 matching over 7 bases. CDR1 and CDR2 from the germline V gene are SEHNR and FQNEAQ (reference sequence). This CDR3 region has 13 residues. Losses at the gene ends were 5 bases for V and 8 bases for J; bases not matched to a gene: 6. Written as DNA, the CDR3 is TGTGCCAGCAGCGCCAACAGGGGTGATGAGCAGTTCTTC. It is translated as CASSANRGDEQFF.

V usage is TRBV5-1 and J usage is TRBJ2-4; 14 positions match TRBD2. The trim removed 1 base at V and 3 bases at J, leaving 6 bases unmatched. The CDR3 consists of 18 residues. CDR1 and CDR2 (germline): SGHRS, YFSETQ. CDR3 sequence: CASSLSRTSGGHKNIQYF. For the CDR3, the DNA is TGCGCCAGCAGCTTGTCAAGGACTAGCGGGGGGCACAAAAACATTCAGTACTTC.

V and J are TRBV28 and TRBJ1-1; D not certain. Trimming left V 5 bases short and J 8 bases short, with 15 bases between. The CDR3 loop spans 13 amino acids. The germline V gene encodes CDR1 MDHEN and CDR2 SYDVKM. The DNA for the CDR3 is TGTGCCAGCAGTCAACTCGTCGGCTCCGAAGCTTTCTTT. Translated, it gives CASSQLVGSEAFF.

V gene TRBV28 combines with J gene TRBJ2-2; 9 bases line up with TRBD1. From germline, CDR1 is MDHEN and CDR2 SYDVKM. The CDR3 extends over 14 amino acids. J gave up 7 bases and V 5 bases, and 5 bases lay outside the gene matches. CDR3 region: CASSRDRVSGELFF. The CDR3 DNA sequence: TGTGCCAGCAGTCGGGACAGGGTGAGCGGGGAGCTGTTTTTT.

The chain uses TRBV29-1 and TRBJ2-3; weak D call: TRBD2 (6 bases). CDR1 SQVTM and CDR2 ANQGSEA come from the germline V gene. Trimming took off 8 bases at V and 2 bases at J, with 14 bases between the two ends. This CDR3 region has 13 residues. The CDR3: CSLRDSFTDTQYF. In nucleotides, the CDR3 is TGCAGCCTGAGGGACTCGTTCACAGATACGCAGTATTTT.

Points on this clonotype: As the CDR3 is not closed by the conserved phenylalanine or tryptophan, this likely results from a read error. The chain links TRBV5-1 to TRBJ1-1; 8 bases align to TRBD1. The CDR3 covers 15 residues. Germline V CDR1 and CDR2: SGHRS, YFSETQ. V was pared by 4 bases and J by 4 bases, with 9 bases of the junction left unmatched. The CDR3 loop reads CASSPGQGRSTEAFS. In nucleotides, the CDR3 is TGCGCCAGCAGCCCAGGACAGGGAAGGAGCACTGAAGCTTTCTCT.

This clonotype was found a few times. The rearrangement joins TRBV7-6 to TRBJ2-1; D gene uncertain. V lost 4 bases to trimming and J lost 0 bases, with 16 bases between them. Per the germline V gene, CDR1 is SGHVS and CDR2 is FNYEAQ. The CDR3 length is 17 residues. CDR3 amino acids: CASSSSLSPHSYNEQFF. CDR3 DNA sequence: TGTGCCAGCAGCTCCAGTCTCTCCCCACACTCCTACAATGAGCAGTTCTTC.

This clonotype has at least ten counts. The CDR3 nucleotides are TGTGCCAGCAGTTTATACCCGAACACTGAAGCTTTCTTT. Translating it yields CASSLYPNTEAFF. This sequence joins TRBV28 and TRBJ1-1; D not certain. This CDR3 is built from 13 residues. Looked up from germline, CDR1 is MDHEN and CDR2 is SYDVKM. Trimming cost V 1 base and J 1 base, with 4 bases left between them.

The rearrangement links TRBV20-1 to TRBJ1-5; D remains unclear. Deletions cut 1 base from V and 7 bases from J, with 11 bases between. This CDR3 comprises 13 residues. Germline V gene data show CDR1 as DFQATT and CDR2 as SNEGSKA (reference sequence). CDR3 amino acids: CSARAEGNQPQHF. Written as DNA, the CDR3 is TGCAGTGCTAGAGCGGAAGGGAACCAGCCCCAGCATTTT.

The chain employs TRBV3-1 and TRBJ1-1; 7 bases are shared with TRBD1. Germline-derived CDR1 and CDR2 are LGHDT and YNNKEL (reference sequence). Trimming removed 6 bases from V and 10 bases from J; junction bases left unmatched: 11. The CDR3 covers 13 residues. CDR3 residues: CASRPTGRGRAFF. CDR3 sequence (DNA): TGTGCCAGCAGACCGACAGGGAGAGGACGAGCTTTCTTT.

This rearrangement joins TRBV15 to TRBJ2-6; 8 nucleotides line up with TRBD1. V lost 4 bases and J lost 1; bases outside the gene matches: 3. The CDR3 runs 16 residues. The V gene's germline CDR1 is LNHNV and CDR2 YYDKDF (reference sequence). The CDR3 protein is CATSTGTGSGANVLTF. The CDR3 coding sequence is TGTGCCACCAGCACCGGGACAGGTTCTGGGGCCAACGTCCTGACTTTC.

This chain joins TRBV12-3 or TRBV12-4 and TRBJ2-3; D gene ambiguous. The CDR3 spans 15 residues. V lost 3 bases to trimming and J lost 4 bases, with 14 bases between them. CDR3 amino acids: CASSLSDPRADTQYF. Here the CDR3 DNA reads TGTGCCAGCAGTTTGTCGGACCCCCGCGCAGATACGCAGTATTTT.

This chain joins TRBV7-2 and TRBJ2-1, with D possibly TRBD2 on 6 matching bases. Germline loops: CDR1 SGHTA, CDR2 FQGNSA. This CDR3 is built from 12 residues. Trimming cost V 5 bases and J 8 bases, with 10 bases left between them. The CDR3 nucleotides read TGTGCCAGCAGCGAGACTAGGGATGAGCAGTTCTTC. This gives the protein CASSETRDEQFF.

The CDR3 spells CASSSEGNQPQHF. The DNA for the CDR3 is TGCGCCAGCAGCTCGGAGGGCAATCAGCCCCAGCATTTT. The chain employs TRBV5-1 and TRBJ1-5, with unresolved D. CDR1 and CDR2 from the germline V gene are SGHRS and YFSETQ. CDR3 length: 13 residues. V lost 3 bases to trimming and J lost 2 bases, with 6 bases between them. The entire variable domain, with the rest obtained from reference TRBV5-1 and TRBJ1-5, is as follows: KAGVTQTPRYLIKTRGQQVTLSCSPISGHRSVSWYQQTPGQGLQFLFEYFSETQRNKGNFPGRFSGRQFSNSRSEMNVSTLELGDSALYLCASSSEGNQPQHFGDGTRLSIL.

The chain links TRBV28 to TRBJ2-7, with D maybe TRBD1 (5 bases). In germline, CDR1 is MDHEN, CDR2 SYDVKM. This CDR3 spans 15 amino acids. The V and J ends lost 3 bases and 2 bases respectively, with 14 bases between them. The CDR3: CASSFAGSWAYEQYF. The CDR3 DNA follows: TGTGCCAGCAGTTTCGCAGGGTCGTGGGCCTACGAGCAGTACTTC.

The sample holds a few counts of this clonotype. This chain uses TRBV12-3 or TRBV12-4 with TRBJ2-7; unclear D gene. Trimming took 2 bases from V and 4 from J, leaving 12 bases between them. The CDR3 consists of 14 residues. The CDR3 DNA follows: TGTGCCAGCAGTTTAATTACAGAACAATACGAGCAGTACTTC. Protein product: CASSLITEQYEQYF.

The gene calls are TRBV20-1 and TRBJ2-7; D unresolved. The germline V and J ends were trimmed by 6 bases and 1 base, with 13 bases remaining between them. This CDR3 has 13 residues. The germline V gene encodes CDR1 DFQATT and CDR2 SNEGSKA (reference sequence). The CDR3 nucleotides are TGCAGTGCCCTGGGTCAGGCTTCCTACGAGCAGTACTTC. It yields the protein CSALGQASYEQYF.

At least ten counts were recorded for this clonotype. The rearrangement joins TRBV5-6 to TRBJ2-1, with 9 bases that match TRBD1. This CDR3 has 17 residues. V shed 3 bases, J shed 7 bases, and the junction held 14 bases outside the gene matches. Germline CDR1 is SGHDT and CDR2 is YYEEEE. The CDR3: CASSSWRGDRVFNEQFF. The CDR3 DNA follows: TGTGCCAGCAGCTCCTGGCGTGGGGACAGGGTTTTTAATGAGCAGTTCTTC. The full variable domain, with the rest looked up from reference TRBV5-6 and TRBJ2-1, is DAGVTQSPTHLIKTRGQQVTLRCSPKSGHDTVSWYQQALGQGPQFIFQYYEEEERQRGNFPDRFSGHQFPNYSSELNVNALLLGDSALYLCASSSWRGDRVFNEQFFGPGTRLTVL.

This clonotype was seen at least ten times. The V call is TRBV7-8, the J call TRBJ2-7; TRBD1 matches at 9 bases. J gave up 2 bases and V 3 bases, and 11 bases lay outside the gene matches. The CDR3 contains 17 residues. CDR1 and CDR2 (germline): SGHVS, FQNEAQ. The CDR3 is CASSFRSGTGTPYEQYF. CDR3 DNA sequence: TGTGCCAGCAGCTTTAGATCAGGGACAGGGACCCCCTACGAGCAGTACTTC.

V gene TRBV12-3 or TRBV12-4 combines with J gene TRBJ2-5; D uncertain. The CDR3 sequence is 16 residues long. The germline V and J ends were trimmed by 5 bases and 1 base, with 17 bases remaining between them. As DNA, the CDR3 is TGTGCCAGCAGTCCACAATTTGGGGTATCCCAAGAGACCCAGTACTTC. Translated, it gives CASSPQFGVSQETQYF.

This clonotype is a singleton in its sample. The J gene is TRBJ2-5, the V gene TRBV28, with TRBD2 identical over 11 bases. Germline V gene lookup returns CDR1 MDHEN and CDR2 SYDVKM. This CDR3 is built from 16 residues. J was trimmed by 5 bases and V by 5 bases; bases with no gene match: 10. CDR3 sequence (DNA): TGTGCCAGCAGTCCTATCCCGGGACTAGCGGACGAGACCCAGTACTTC. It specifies CASSPIPGLADETQYF. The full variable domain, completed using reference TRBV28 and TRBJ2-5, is DVKVTQSSRYLVKRTGEKVFLECVQDMDHENMFWYRQDPGLGLRLIYFSYDVKMKEKGDIPEGYSVSREKKERFSLILESASTNQTSMYLCASSPIPGLADETQYFGPGTRLLVL.

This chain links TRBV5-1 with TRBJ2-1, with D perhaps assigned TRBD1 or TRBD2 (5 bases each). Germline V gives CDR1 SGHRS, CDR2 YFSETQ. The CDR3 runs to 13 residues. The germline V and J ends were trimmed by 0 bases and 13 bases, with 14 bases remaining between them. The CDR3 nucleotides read TGCGCCAGCAGCTTGGAGAACGGGGCCCCCCAGTTCTTC. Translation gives CASSLENGAPQFF.

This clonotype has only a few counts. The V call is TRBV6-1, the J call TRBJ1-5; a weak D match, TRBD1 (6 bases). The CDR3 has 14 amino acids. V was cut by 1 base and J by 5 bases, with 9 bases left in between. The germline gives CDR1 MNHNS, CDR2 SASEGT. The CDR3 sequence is CASSEDRVDQPQHF. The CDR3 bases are TGTGCCAGCAGTGAAGACAGGGTTGATCAGCCCCAGCATTTT.

The CDR3 region has the DNA TGTGCCACCAGCAGGTCCAGGGGGCGGGACTCCTACAATGAGCAGTTCTTC. Protein sequence: CATSRSRGRDSYNEQFF. This chain joins TRBV15 and TRBJ2-1, with TRBD1 matching 8 bases. CDR3 length equals 17 residues. J gave up 0 bases and V 3 bases, and 7 bases lay outside the gene matches. Germline loops: CDR1 LNHNV, CDR2 YYDKDF (reference sequence).

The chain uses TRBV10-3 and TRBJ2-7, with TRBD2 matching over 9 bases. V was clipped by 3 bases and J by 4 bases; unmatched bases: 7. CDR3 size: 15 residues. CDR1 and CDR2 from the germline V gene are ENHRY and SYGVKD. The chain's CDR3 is CAISDRPTSGYEQYF. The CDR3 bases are TGTGCCATCAGTGATCGTCCGACTAGCGGATACGAGCAGTACTTC.